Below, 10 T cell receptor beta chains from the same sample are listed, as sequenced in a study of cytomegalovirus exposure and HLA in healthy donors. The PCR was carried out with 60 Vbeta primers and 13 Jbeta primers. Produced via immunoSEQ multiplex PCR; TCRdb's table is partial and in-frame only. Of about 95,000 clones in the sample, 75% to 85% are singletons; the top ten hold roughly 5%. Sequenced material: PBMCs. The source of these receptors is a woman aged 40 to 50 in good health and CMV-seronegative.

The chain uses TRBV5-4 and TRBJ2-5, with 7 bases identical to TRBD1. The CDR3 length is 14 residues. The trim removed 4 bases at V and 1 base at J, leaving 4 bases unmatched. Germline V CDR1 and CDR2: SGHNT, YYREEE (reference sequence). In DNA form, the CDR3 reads TGTGCCAGCAGCCCCAGGGGGATCCAAGAGACCCAGTACTTC. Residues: CASSPRGIQETQYF.

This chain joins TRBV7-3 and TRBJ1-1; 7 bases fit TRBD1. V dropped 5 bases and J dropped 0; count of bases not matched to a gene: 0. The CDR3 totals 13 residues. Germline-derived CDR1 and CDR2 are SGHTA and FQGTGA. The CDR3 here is CASSDRVNTEAFF. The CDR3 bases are TGTGCCAGCAGCGACAGGGTGAACACTGAAGCTTTCTTT.

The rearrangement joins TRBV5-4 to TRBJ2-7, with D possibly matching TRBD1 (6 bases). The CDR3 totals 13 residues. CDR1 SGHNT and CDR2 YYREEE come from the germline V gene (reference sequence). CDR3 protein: CATSQGTAYEQYF. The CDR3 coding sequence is TGTGCAACTTCGCAGGGGACCGCCTACGAGCAGTACTTC.

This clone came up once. The CDR3 region has the DNA TGTGCTAGTGGAATCCGGACAGGGGGCACTCAGCCCCAGCATTTT. It is translated as CASGIRTGGTQPQHF. The rearrangement links TRBV12-5 to TRBJ1-5, with 11 bases identical to TRBD1. The CDR3 has 15 amino acids. Per the germline V gene, CDR1 is LGHNT and CDR2 is FRNRAP. The V and J ends lost 6 bases and 6 bases, in that order; junction bases with no gene match: 7.

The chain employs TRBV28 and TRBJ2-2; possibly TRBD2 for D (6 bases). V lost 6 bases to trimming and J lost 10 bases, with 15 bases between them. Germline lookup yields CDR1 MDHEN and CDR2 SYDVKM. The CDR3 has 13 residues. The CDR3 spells CASRLPPGEELFF. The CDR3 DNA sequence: TGTGCCAGCAGACTACCGCCGGGGGAGGAGCTGTTTTTT.

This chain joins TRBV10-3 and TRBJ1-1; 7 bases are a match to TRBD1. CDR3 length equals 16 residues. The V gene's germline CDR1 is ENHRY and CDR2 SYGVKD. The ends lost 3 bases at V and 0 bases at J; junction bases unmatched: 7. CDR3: CAISERTGGMNTEAFF. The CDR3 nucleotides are TGTGCCATCAGTGAACGGACAGGTGGGATGAACACTGAAGCTTTCTTT.

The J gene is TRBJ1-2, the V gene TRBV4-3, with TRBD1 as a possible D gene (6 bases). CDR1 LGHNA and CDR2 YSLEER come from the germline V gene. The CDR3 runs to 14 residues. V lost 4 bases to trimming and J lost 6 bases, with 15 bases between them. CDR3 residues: CASSRAPAGDGYTF. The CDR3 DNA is TGCGCCAGCAGCCGGGCGCCGGCAGGGGATGGCTACACCTTC.

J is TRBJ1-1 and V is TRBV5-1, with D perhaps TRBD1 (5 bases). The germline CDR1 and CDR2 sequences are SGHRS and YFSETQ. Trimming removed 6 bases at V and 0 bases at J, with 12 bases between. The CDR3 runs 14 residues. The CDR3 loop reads CASTQLGVNTEAFF. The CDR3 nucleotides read TGCGCCAGCACCCAATTAGGGGTGAACACTGAAGCTTTCTTT.

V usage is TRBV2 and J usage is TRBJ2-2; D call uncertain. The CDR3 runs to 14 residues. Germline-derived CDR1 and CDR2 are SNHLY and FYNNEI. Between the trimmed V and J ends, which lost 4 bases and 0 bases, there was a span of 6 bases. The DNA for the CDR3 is TGTGCCAGCAGTGGTACTTCGAACACCGGGGAGCTGTTTTTT. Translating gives CASSGTSNTGELFF.

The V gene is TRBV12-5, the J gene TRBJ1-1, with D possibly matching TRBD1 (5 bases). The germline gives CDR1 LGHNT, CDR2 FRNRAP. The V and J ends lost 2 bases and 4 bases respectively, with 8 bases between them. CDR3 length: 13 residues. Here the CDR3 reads CASGLPQGTEAFF. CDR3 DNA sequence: TGTGCTAGTGGTTTGCCCCAGGGCACTGAAGCTTTCTTT.